These 14 T cell receptor beta chains came from one sample sequenced in a study of post-analysis software for immune sequencing data. Unique molecular identifiers were carried by the TCR beta cDNA libraries. MiXCR was run by TCRdb on the PCR reads, yielding one entry per CDR3 protein. Counted here are roughly 160,000 distinct CDR3 sequences, roughly 34% occurring once; the ten biggest clones make up 28%. This specimen consisted of blood, obtained after autologous hematopoietic stem cell transplantation. These receptors all come from a girl aged 10-17 years with multiple sclerosis.

This clonotype has more than one count but fewer than ten. CDR3 residues: CASSYGGGSYNEQFF. The DNA of the CDR3 is TGTGCCAGCAGTTACGGGGGTGGGTCCTACAATGAGCAGTTCTTC. This chain connects TRBV6-2 or TRBV6-3 to TRBJ2-1; either TRBD1 or TRBD2 may supply D (5 bases each). CDR1 and CDR2 (germline): MNHEY, SVGEGT. CDR3 length: 15 amino acids. Deletions cut 2 bases from V and 1 base from J, with 9 bases between.

The table lists this clonotype with a few counts. The V call is TRBV27, the J call TRBJ2-7, with D possibly called TRBD1 or TRBD2 (6 bases each). The J call may not be correct, given that the DNA end is closer to TRBJ2-5. Germline V gene data show CDR1 as MNHEY and CDR2 as SMNVEV (reference sequence). The CDR3 length is 15 residues. The CDR3 here is CASSFAGGHRETQYF. The CDR3 DNA follows: TGTGCCAGCAGTTTCGCTGGGGGGCATAGGGAGACCCAGTACTTC.

The chain carries TRBV7-8 and TRBJ1-5; possibly TRBD1 for D (5 bases). The CDR3 runs to 16 residues. The ends were cut back, 10 bases at V and 0 bases at J, with 19 bases in the middle. Germline-derived CDR1 and CDR2 are SGHVS and FQNEAQ. CDR3 protein: CANTPQGVFSNQPQHF. The CDR3 nucleotides read TGTGCCAACACCCCTCAAGGGGTCTTTAGCAATCAGCCCCAGCATTTT.

The V and J genes are TRBV29-1 and TRBJ2-7; 11 bases agree with TRBD2. V was pared by 1 base and J by 3 bases, with 5 bases of the junction left unmatched. From germline, CDR1 is SQVTM and CDR2 ANQGSEA. The CDR3 consists of 15 residues. The CDR3 loop reads CSVEGGTSGSYEQYF. The CDR3 DNA is TGCAGCGTTGAAGGAGGTACTAGCGGGAGCTACGAGCAGTACTTC.

The rearrangement uses TRBV29-1 and TRBJ2-7, with 7 bases identical to TRBD2. Germline CDR1 and CDR2: SQVTM and ANQGSEA. The V gene end was trimmed by 4 bases and the J gene end by 0 bases; junction bases not matched to a gene: 6. The CDR3 contains 14 residues. CDR3: CSVGGGSFSYEQYF. CDR3 nucleotide sequence: TGCAGCGTTGGGGGGGGGTCTTTCTCCTACGAGCAGTACTTC.

The chain's CDR3 is CASSLEPGLSNEQFF. The DNA for the CDR3 is TGCGCCAGCAGCTTGGAACCAGGCTTGAGCAATGAGCAGTTCTTC. The chain has TRBV5-1 and TRBJ2-1, with D uncertain. This CDR3 comprises 15 residues. Germline CDR1 reads SGHRS; CDR2 reads YFSETQ. Trimming stripped 0 bases from V and 6 bases from J, with 13 bases between.

This clonotype ranks as medium-sized. V is TRBV27 and J is TRBJ2-7; 8 bases are shared with TRBD2. This CDR3 comprises 14 residues. Germline V gene data show CDR1 as MNHEY and CDR2 as SMNVEV (reference sequence). Trimming cost V 7 bases and J 0 bases; bases outside gene matches: 5. CDR3 in amino acids: CASKLGTSSYEQYF. CDR3 DNA sequence: TGTGCCAGCAAATTGGGGACTAGCTCCTACGAGCAGTACTTC.

The genes are TRBV2 and TRBJ2-1; D is perhaps TRBD1 (6 bases). The CDR3 has 17 amino acids. Germline CDR1 SNHLY, CDR2 FYNNEI. V was trimmed by 2 bases and J by 0 bases, leaving 14 bases between them. CDR3 nucleotides: TGTGCCAGCAGTGAACAGGGGCGCCTAAGCTCCTACAATGAGCAGTTCTTC. This encodes CASSEQGRLSSYNEQFF.

The V call is TRBV7-9, the J call TRBJ2-7; TRBD2 might be the D (7 bases). Trimming shortened V by 4 bases and J by 1 base, and 11 bases separated the two germline ends. CDR3 length: 14 residues. Germline loops: CDR1 SEHNR, CDR2 FQNEAQ (reference sequence). The CDR3 reads CASSSGGQSYEQYF. The CDR3 region has the DNA TGTGCCAGCAGCTCCGGGGGGCAGTCCTACGAGCAGTACTTC.

This chain connects TRBV12-3 or TRBV12-4 to TRBJ1-5; no firm D call. Trimming removed 6 bases at V and 0 bases at J, with 15 bases between. CDR3 length equals 16 residues. CDR3 region: CASSSDISYSNQPQHF. CDR3 nucleotides: TGTGCCAGCAGCTCCGACATCTCTTATAGCAATCAGCCCCAGCATTTT.

In this sample, this clonotype turned up many times. The chain employs TRBV7-9 and TRBJ2-1; 10 bases line up with TRBD2. The CDR3 consists of 17 residues. Looked up from germline, CDR1 is SEHNR and CDR2 is FQNEAQ (reference sequence). V trimming: 0 bases; J trimming: 3 bases; junction bases outside the gene matches: 5. CDR3 coding DNA: TGTGCCAGCAGCTTAGCAGCTAGCGGGAGCATCTACAATGAGCAGTTCTTC. Translating gives CASSLAASGSIYNEQFF.

This clonotype was seen many times. The rearrangement joins TRBV20-1 to TRBJ2-1; 7 bases map to TRBD2. This CDR3 spans 13 amino acids. The trim removed 1 base at V and 10 bases at J, leaving 7 bases unmatched. Germline CDR1 and CDR2: DFQATT and SNEGSKA (reference sequence). The CDR3 region is CSARGANGGEQFF. CDR3 sequence (DNA): TGCAGTGCTAGAGGGGCAAACGGGGGGGAGCAGTTCTTC.

On this clonotype: No conserved phenylalanine or tryptophan ends this CDR3, so it is likely a read error. This chain uses TRBV20-1 with TRBJ1-6; D might be TRBD1 (6 bases). Per germline, CDR1 DFQATT and CDR2 SNEGSKA (reference sequence). With 3 bases removed from V and 8 bases from J, the gap between germline ends came to 14 bases. The CDR3 has 14 residues. CDR3 sequence reads: CSAREDRDYSPLHL. DNA for the CDR3: TGCAGTGCTAGGGAGGACAGAGATTATTCACCCCTCCACTTG.

Concerning this clonotype: One base away lies a much larger clone, so this may be a sequencing read error. The chain joins TRBV12-3 or TRBV12-4 to TRBJ2-1, with D tentatively TRBD2 (5 bases). This CDR3 contains 14 residues. The CDR3 DNA is TGTGCCTGCAGGAAGGACTGGCTTTACAATGAGCAGTTCTTC. Its protein is CACRKDWLYNEQFF.